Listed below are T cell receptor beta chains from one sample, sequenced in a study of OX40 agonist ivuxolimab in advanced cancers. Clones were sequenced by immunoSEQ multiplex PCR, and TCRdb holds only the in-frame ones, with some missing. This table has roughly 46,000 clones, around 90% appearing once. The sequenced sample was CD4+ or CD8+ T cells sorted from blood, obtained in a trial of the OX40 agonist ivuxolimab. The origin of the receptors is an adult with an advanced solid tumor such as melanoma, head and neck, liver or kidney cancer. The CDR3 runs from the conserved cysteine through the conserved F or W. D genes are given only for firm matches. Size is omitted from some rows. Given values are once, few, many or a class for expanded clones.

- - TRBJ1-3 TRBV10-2 CASTVDRRSGNTIYF TGCGCCAGCACCGTGGACCGCCGCTCTGGAAACACCATATATTTT
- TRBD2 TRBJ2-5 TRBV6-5 CASSYLGGGNQETQYF TGTGCCAGCAGTTATCTGGGGGGAGGGAACCAAGAGACCCAGTACTTC
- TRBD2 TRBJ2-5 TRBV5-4 CASSQGLAGGETQYF TGTGCCAGCAGCCAGGGACTAGCGGGAGGGGAGACCCAGTACTTC
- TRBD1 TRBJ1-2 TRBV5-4 CASSSTFGTGFNYGYTF TGTGCCAGCAGCTCTACCTTTGGGACAGGGTTTAACTATGGCTACACCTTC
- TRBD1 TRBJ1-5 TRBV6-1 CASSGQGARYQPQHF TGTGCCAGCAGTGGACAGGGGGCGCGATATCAGCCCCAGCATTTT
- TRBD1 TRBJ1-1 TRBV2 CASSEGQGNTEAFF TGTGCCAGCAGTGAAGGACAGGGGAACACTGAAGCTTTCTTT
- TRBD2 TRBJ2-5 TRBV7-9 CASSLATTSGNAYDTQYF TGTGCCAGCAGCTTAGCTACGACTAGCGGGAACGCCTATGATACCCAGTACTTC
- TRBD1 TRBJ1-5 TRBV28 CASSHYYGTVSNQPQHF TGTGCCAGCAGTCACTACTATGGGACAGTCAGTAATCAGCCCCAGCATTTT
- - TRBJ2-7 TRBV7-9 CASSLAGGTYEQYF TGTGCCAGCAGCTTAGCTGGGGGTACCTACGAGCAGTACTTC
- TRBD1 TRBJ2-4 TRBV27 CASGVRDRVYF TGTGCCAGCGGTGTCCGGGACAGGGTTTACTTC
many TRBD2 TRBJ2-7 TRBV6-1 CASSEGLAGSYEQYF TGTGCCAGCAGTGAAGGACTAGCGGGCTCCTACGAGCAGTACTTC
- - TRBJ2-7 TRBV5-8 CASSLARRGVEQYF TGTGCCAGCAGCTTGGCTAGACGAGGAGTCGAGCAGTACTTC
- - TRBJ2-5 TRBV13 CASSTGRREETQYF TGTGCCAGCAGCACGGGACGGAGAGAAGAGACCCAGTACTTC
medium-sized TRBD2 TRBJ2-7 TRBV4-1 CASSPTLAGDYEQYF TGCGCCAGCAGCCCAACACTAGCGGGAGACTACGAGCAGTACTTC
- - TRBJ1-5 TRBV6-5 CASSYLDLRQPQHF TGTGCCAGCAGTTATTTGGACTTAAGGCAGCCCCAGCATTTT
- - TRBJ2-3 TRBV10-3 CAISEDPGTDTQYF TGTGCCATCAGTGAGGACCCCGGCACAGATACGCAGTATTTT
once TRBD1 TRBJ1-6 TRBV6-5 CASRAKTGSSPLHF TGTGCCAGCAGAGCCAAGACAGGGTCCTCACCCCTCCACTTT
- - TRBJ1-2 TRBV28 CASSRPTPGKGEGYTF TGTGCCAGCAGCCGTCCTACCCCCGGTAAGGGCGAGGGCTACACCTTC
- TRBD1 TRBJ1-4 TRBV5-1 CASSQNTGARNEKLFF TGCGCCAGCAGCCAAAATACAGGGGCTCGAAATGAAAAACTGTTTTTT
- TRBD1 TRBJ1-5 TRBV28 CASSFGTGAGGQPQHF TGTGCCAGCAGTTTCGGTACAGGGGCCGGCGGGCAGCCCCAGCATTTT
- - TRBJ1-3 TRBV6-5 CASSLGPSLSGNTIYF TGTGCCAGCAGTTTAGGACCGTCCCTCTCTGGAAACACCATATATTTT
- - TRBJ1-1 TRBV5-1 CASSFRTVNTEAFF TGCGCCAGCAGCTTCCGGACAGTGAACACTGAAGCTTTCTTT
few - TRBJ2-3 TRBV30 CAWESGSTDTQYF TGTGCCTGGGAAAGCGGGAGCACAGATACGCAGTATTTT
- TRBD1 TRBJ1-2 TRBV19 CASNGQGISGYTF TGTGCCAGTAATGGACAGGGGATCTCCGGCTACACCTTC
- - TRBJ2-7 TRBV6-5 CASRSTDRGVYEQYF TGTGCCAGCAGAAGCACGGACCGGGGTGTGTACGAGCAGTACTTC
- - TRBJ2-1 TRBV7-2 CASSLGSVGEQFF TGTGCCAGCAGCTTAGGTAGCGTCGGCGAGCAGTTCTTC
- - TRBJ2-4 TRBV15 CATSREVLAKNIQYF TGTGCCACCAGCAGAGAGGTTTTAGCCAAAAACATTCAGTACTTC
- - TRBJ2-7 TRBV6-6 CASKGSEAYEQYF TGTGCCAGCAAGGGCAGCGAGGCCTACGAGCAGTACTTC
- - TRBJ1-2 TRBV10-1 CASSESREDGYTF TGCGCCAGCAGTGAGTCGAGGGAGGATGGCTACACCTTC
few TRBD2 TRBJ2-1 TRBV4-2 CASSRTSGEYNEQFF TGTGCCAGCAGCCGCACTAGCGGGGAATACAATGAGCAGTTCTTC
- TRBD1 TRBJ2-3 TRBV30 CACDRGGSQSGTQYF TGTGCCTGTGACAGGGGGGGTTCGCAGTCAGGTACGCAGTATTTT
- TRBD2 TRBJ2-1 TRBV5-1 CASSTSGRSSYNEQFF TGCGCCAGCAGCACTAGCGGGAGGAGCTCCTACAATGAGCAGTTCTTC